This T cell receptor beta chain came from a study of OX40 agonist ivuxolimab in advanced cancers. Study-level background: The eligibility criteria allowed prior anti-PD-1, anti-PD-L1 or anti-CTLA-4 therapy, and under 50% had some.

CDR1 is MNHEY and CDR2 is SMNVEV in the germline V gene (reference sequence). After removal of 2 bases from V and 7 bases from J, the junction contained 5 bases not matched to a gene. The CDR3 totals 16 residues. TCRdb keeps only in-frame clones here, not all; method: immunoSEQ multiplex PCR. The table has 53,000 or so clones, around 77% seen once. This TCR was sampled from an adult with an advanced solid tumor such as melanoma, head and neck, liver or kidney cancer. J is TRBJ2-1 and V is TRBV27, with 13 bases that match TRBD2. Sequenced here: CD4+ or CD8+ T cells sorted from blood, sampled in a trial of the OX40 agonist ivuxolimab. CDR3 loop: CASSLVTSGRANEQFF. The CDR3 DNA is TGTGCCAGCAGTTTAGTTACTAGCGGGAGGGCTAATGAGCAGTTCTTC.